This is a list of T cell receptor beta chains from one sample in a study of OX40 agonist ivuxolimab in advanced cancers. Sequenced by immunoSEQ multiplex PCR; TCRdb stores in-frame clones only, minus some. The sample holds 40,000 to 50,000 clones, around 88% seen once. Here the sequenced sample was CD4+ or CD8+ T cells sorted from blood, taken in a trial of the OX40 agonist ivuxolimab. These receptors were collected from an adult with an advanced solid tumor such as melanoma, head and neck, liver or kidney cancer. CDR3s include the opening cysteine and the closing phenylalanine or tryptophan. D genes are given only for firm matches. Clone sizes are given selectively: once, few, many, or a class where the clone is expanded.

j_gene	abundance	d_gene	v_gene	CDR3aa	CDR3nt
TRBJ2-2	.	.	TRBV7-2	CASSLAGAGEAGYTGELFF	TGTGCCAGCAGCCTGGCCGGGGCTGGGGAGGCGGGGTACACCGGGGAGCTGTTTTTT
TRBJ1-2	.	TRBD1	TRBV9	CASSAPTGVGYTF	TGTGCCAGCAGCGCCCCGACAGGGGTGGGCTACACCTTC
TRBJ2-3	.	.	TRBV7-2	CASSFPLRSGSSSTDTQYF	TGTGCCAGCAGCTTTCCCCTTCGCAGCGGGTCTTCTAGCACAGATACGCAGTATTTT
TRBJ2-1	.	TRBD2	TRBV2	CASSRTSGPYNEQFF	TGTGCCAGCAGCAGGACTAGCGGGCCTTACAATGAGCAGTTCTTC
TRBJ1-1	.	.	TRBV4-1	CASSQEGGTEAFF	TGCGCCAGCAGCCAAGAAGGGGGCACTGAAGCTTTCTTT
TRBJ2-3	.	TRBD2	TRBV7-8	CASSPLVLSGSKDTQYF	TGTGCCAGCAGCCCCCTGGTCCTGAGCGGGAGCAAAGATACGCAGTATTTT
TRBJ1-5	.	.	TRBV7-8	CASSLARALNQPQHF	TGTGCCAGCAGCTTAGCGCGGGCCCTCAATCAGCCCCAGCATTTT
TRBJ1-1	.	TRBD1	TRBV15	CATSALARDRGAFF	TGTGCCACCAGCGCCCTAGCCCGGGACAGGGGAGCTTTCTTT
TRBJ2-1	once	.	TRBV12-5	CASQQEGHNEQFF	TGTGCTAGTCAACAGGAGGGCCACAATGAGCAGTTCTTC
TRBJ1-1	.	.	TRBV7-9	CASSSSLRALMNTEAFF	TGTGCCAGCAGCTCTTCACTCCGAGCCCTGATGAACACTGAAGCTTTCTTT
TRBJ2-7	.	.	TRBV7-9	CASSSVSYEQYF	TGTGCCAGCAGCTCCGTTTCCTACGAGCAGTACTTC
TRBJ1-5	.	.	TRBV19	CASSIPGINQPQHF	TGTGCCAGTAGTATACCAGGGATCAATCAGCCCCAGCATTTT
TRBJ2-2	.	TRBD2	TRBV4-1	CASSQWVAGSSTGELFF	TGCGCCAGCAGCCAATGGGTAGCGGGGTCTAGCACCGGGGAGCTGTTTTTT
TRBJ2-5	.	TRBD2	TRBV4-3	CASSQDSAGGRETQYF	TGCGCCAGCAGCCAAGATAGTGCGGGGGGGAGGGAGACCCAGTACTTC
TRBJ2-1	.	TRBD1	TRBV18	CASSPPGQVYNEQFF	TGTGCCAGCTCTCCACCGGGACAGGTTTACAATGAGCAGTTCTTC
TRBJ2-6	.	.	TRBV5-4	CASSIRVSGANVLTF	TGTGCCAGCAGCATCAGGGTTTCTGGGGCCAACGTCCTGACTTTC
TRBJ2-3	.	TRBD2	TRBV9	CASSLSGTSTDTQYF	TGTGCCAGCAGCCTTAGCGGGACTAGCACAGATACGCAGTATTTT
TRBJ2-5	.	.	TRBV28	CASSLDWGVRETQYF	TGTGCCAGCAGTTTAGACTGGGGGGTTCGAGAGACCCAGTACTTC
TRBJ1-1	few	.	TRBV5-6	CASSLGYRDTEAFF	TGTGCCAGCAGCTTGGGCTACAGGGACACTGAAGCTTTCTTT
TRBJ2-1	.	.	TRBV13	CASSLGKSEQFF	TGTGCCAGCAGCTTAGGGAAGTCTGAGCAGTTCTTC
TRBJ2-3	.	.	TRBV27	CASKPGGRAGMGTQYF	TGTGCCAGCAAGCCGGGGGGCAGGGCGGGAATGGGTACGCAGTATTTT
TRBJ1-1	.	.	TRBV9	CASSGRAMNTEAFF	TGTGCCAGCAGCGGCAGAGCTATGAACACTGAAGCTTTCTTT
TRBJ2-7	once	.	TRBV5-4	CASSPRTDREQYF	TGTGCCAGCAGCCCGCGGACAGATAGGGAGCAGTACTTC
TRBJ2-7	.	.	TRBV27	CASSPQGAGYEQYF	TGTGCCAGCAGTCCACAGGGTGCAGGCTACGAGCAGTACTTC
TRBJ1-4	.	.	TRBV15	CATTVGASTNEKLFF	TGTGCCACCACGGTAGGCGCCTCAACTAATGAAAAACTGTTTTTT
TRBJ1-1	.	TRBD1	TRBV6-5	CASSHGTGGNTEAFF	TGTGCCAGCAGTCACGGGACAGGAGGGAACACTGAAGCTTTCTTT
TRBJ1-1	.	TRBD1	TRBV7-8	CASSLAGTGAKNTEAFF	TGTGCCAGCAGCTTAGCGGGGACAGGGGCTAAGAACACTGAAGCTTTCTTT
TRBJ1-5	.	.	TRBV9	CASSVDGRPGQPQHF	TGTGCCAGCAGCGTAGACGGCAGACCAGGTCAGCCCCAGCATTTT
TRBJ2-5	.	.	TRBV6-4	CASSDSTGTPQETQYF	TGTGCCAGCAGTGACTCGACAGGGACTCCCCAAGAGACCCAGTACTTC
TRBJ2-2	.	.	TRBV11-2	CASSSHKVQGAVAGELFF	TGTGCCAGCAGCTCCCACAAGGTCCAGGGCGCGGTCGCCGGGGAGCTGTTTTTT
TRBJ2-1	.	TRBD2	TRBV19	CASSKRGDYNEQFF	TGTGCCAGTAGTAAGCGGGGGGACTACAATGAGCAGTTCTTC
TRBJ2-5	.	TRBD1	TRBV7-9	CASSSRQGAQETQYF	TGTGCCAGCAGCTCGAGACAGGGGGCCCAAGAGACCCAGTACTTC
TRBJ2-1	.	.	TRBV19	CASTLRRDGLNEQFF	TGTGCCAGTACTCTCCGTAGGGACGGACTCAATGAGCAGTTCTTC
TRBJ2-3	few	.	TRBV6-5	CASSYSMGSSADTQYF	TGTGCCAGCAGTTACTCGATGGGCTCGTCGGCAGATACGCAGTATTTT
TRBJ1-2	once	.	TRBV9	CASGDGYTF	TGTGCCAGCGGAGATGGCTACACCTTC
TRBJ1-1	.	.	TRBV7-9	CASNLAFLNTEAFF	TGTGCCAGCAACTTAGCCTTTTTGAACACTGAAGCTTTCTTT
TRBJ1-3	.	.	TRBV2	CATITSSGNTIYF	TGTGCCACCATAACAAGCTCTGGAAACACCATATATTTT
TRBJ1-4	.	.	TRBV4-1	CASSRTGIGSEKLFF	TGCGCCAGCAGCCGAACCGGGATCGGGAGTGAAAAACTGTTTTTT
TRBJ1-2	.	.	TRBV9	CASSDPRTGNYGYTF	TGTGCCAGCAGCGACCCCAGGACGGGAAACTATGGCTACACCTTC
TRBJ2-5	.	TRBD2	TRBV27	CASSLWGGETQYF	TGTGCCAGCAGTTTATGGGGGGGAGAGACCCAGTACTTC